What follows are 21 T cell receptor beta chains derived from one specimen sequenced in a study of blood T cell repertoires in COVID-19. The protocol was immunoSEQ multiplex PCR, while the TCRdb copy is restricted to in-frame clones and leaves out a portion. Among under 60,000 clones listed, 85% were seen once. Sequencing was carried out using peripheral blood. Receptors were obtained from a human donor in a cohort sampled during active COVID-19.

The gene calls are TRBV7-2 and TRBJ1-5, with D maybe TRBD1 (5 bases). Deletions cut 5 bases from V and 4 bases from J, with 15 bases between. The CDR3 length is 15 residues. From germline, CDR1 is SGHTA and CDR2 FQGNSA. CDR3 DNA sequence: TGTGCCAGCAGCCGCGGGACCCGTTCAAATCAGCCCCAGCATTTT. Translation: CASSRGTRSNQPQHF.

V and J are TRBV7-3 and TRBJ2-3, with a weak D call TRBD1 (5 bases). V gave up 2 bases and J gave up 2 bases, with 11 bases separating them. CDR1 is SGHTA and CDR2 is FQGTGA in the germline V gene. The CDR3 loop spans 15 amino acids. The CDR3 DNA sequence: TGTGCCAGCAGCTTATGGGGCCTCTTCACAGATACGCAGTATTTT. Amino acids: CASSLWGLFTDTQYF.

The V call is TRBV10-2, the J call TRBJ2-1; 14 nucleotides align to TRBD2. This CDR3 is 15 amino acids long. Losses at the gene ends were 5 bases for V and 8 bases for J; bases not matched to a gene: 5. The germline CDR1 and CDR2 sequences are WSHSY and SAAADI. CDR3 nucleotide sequence: TGCGCCAGCAGTCCGGGACTAGCGGGAGTAGATGAGCAGTTCTTC. Translating it yields CASSPGLAGVDEQFF.

The DNA for the CDR3 is TGTGCCAGCAAGGGGGATTCCACAGATACGCAGTATTTT. It yields the protein CASKGDSTDTQYF. This sequence joins TRBV2 and TRBJ2-3; perhaps TRBD1 as D (6 bases). This CDR3 is built from 13 residues. Germline CDR1 SNHLY, CDR2 FYNNEI. V was shortened by 7 bases and J by 2 bases, with 10 bases between the two germline ends. The full variable domain, its missing parts supplied by reference TRBV2 and TRBJ2-3, is EPEVTQTPSHQVTQMGQEVILRCVPISNHLYFYWYRQILGQKVEFLVSFYNNEISEKSEIFDDQFSVERPDGSNFTLKIRSTKLEDSAMYFCASKGDSTDTQYFGPGTRLTVL.

This rearrangement joins TRBV28 to TRBJ2-3; D is unresolved. This CDR3 region has 13 residues. Germline V gives CDR1 MDHEN, CDR2 SYDVKM. V dropped 2 bases and J dropped 5 bases, with 8 bases sitting between them. The CDR3 sequence: CASSLPSGDTQYF. The CDR3 DNA is TGTGCCAGCAGTTTACCGAGTGGAGATACGCAGTATTTT.

This clone appeared many times. The chain has TRBV18 and TRBJ1-2, with D possibly TRBD1 on 6 matching bases. V was clipped by 0 bases and J by 5 bases, with 10 bases between them. The CDR3 covers 14 residues. The germline V gene encodes CDR1 KGHSH and CDR2 LQKENI. Here the CDR3 DNA reads TGTGCCAGCTCACCACCCCGGGACAAATATGGCTACACCTTC. It yields the protein CASSPPRDKYGYTF. Full variable domain (outside the CDR3, taken from reference TRBV18 and TRBJ1-2): NAGVMQNPRHLVRRRGQEARLRCSPMKGHSHVYWYRQLPEEGLKFMVYLQKENIIDESGMPKERFSAEFPKEGPSILRIQQVVRGDSAAYFCASSPPRDKYGYTFGSGTRLTVV.

CDR3: CASSTLLAGGHETQYF. For the CDR3, the DNA is TGTGCCAGTAGTACCCTACTAGCGGGAGGGCACGAGACCCAGTACTTC. The rearrangement links TRBV19 to TRBJ2-5; TRBD2 matches 13 bases. Germline values: CDR1 LNHDA, CDR2 SQIVND (reference sequence). V was pared by 4 bases and J by 5 bases, with 7 bases of the junction left unmatched. This CDR3 contains 16 residues.

The chain recombines TRBV7-3 with TRBJ2-1, with 7 nucleotides matching TRBD1. In germline, CDR1 is SGHTA, CDR2 FQGTGA. The CDR3 runs 14 residues. The trim removed 4 bases at V and 1 base at J, leaving 1 base unmatched. CDR3 region: CASSSTGSYNEQFF. In DNA form, the CDR3 reads TGTGCCAGCAGCTCGACAGGGTCCTACAATGAGCAGTTCTTC.

The chain employs TRBV5-4 and TRBJ2-3, with TRBD2 matching 14 bases. The CDR3 runs to 16 residues. Germline CDR1 SGHNT, CDR2 YYREEE (reference sequence). Trimming cost V 4 bases and J 2 bases; bases outside gene matches: 3. In DNA form, the CDR3 reads TGTGCCAGCAGCAGGGGACTAGCGGGAGCCACAGATACGCAGTATTTT. Protein: CASSRGLAGATDTQYF.

The V gene is TRBV27, the J gene TRBJ2-7; 10 positions agree with TRBD1. Germline-derived CDR1 and CDR2 are MNHEY and SMNVEV (reference sequence). Trimming took 6 bases from V and 7 from J; bases not matched to a gene: 6. The CDR3 runs 13 residues. CDR3 in DNA: TGTGCCAGCAGACGGGACAGGGGCGAAGAGCAGTACTTC. This sequence encodes CASRRDRGEEQYF.

This clone was counted only a few times. The rearrangement joins TRBV6-5 to TRBJ2-7, with D maybe TRBD2 (5 bases). The CDR3 is made up of 12 amino acids. CDR1 is MNHEY, CDR2 SVGAGI, per germline. With 7 bases removed from V and 0 bases from J, the gap between germline ends came to 7 bases. For the CDR3, the DNA is TGTGCCAGCAACGGGGACTCCTACGAGCAGTACTTC. This gives the protein CASNGDSYEQYF.

This chain links TRBV5-1 with TRBJ2-3; 7 bases map to TRBD2. The CDR3 spans 16 residues. With V trimmed by 0 bases and J by 2 bases, 6 bases remained unmatched. The germline V gene encodes CDR1 SGHRS and CDR2 YFSETQ. The CDR3 region has the DNA TGCGCCAGCAGCTTGGGCCGGGGAGGGAACACAGATACGCAGTATTTT. Protein: CASSLGRGGNTDTQYF.

Comment on this clone: Germline is not matched at one junction end, which may reflect a read error. The CDR3 is CASGFSGRSSTDTQYF. CDR3 nucleotides: TGTGCCAGCGGCTTTAGCGGGAGATCTAGCACAGATACGCAGTATTTT. V is TRBV5-4 and J is TRBJ2-3, with 9 bases identical to TRBD2. The length of the CDR3 is 16 residues. The germline V gene encodes CDR1 SGHNT and CDR2 YYREEE (reference sequence).

The chain recombines TRBV7-2 with TRBJ1-5, with D possibly matching TRBD1 (5 bases). Trimming pared 1 base from V and 3 bases from J, leaving 13 bases between. Germline CDR1 and CDR2: SGHTA and FQGNSA. CDR3 length: 16 residues. The CDR3 coding sequence is TGTGCCAGCAGCTTAGATGCGGGGGTTATCAATCAGCCCCAGCATTTT. Its translation: CASSLDAGVINQPQHF.

J is TRBJ1-1 and V is TRBV28; the D gene is possibly TRBD1 (5 bases). Between the trimmed V and J ends, which lost 6 bases and 6 bases, there was a span of 11 bases. The CDR3 spans 12 residues. Germline values: CDR1 MDHEN, CDR2 SYDVKM. The CDR3 region has the DNA TGTGCCAGCAGACCCCCAGGGTCTGAAGCTTTCTTT. It yields the protein CASRPPGSEAFF.

The V and J genes are TRBV7-2 and TRBJ2-7; possible D gene TRBD1, 6 bases. Trimming cost V 1 base and J 3 bases, with 10 bases left between them. This CDR3 region has 14 residues. Germline loops: CDR1 SGHTA, CDR2 FQGNSA. The DNA of the CDR3 is TGTGCCAGCAGCTTAGTGGGGACACACTACGAGCAGTACTTC. Its translation is CASSLVGTHYEQYF.

The chain links TRBV18 to TRBJ1-5; TRBD1 might be the D (5 bases). Trimming shortened V by 6 bases and J by 1 base, and 22 bases separated the two germline ends. This CDR3 contains 18 residues. Germline lookup yields CDR1 KGHSH and CDR2 LQKENI. Here the CDR3 DNA reads TGTGCCAGCTCTCGCCTCCGTGTCCGGGACTCCAGCAATCAGCCCCAGCATTTT. This sequence encodes CASSRLRVRDSSNQPQHF.

The V gene is TRBV9, the J gene TRBJ2-7; 7 bases agree with TRBD2. V shed 4 bases and J 2 bases; nucleotides not matched to a gene: 12. CDR3 size: 16 residues. The germline V gene has CDR1 SGDLS and CDR2 YYNGEE. The CDR3 nucleotides are TGTGCCAGCAGCTCTGGGGGGGGGACGGCACCCTACGAGCAGTACTTC. As protein: CASSSGGGTAPYEQYF.

This chain joins TRBV5-1 and TRBJ2-7; tentative D call: TRBD2 (5 bases). CDR1 is SGHRS, CDR2 YFSETQ, per germline. The ends were cut back, 4 bases at V and 5 bases at J, with 16 bases in the middle. The CDR3 consists of 14 residues. The CDR3 DNA follows: TGCGCCAGCAGCCAAATGACTACTCCAGACGAGCAGTACTTC. It specifies CASSQMTTPDEQYF.

V usage is TRBV18 and J usage is TRBJ2-2, with a tentative D call TRBD1 (6 bases). The germline CDR1 and CDR2 sequences are KGHSH and LQKENI. The germline V and J ends were trimmed by 8 bases and 0 bases, with 19 bases remaining between them. This CDR3 comprises 17 residues. This CDR3 is CASATQHWTANTGELFF. The CDR3 DNA sequence: TGTGCCAGCGCAACTCAACATTGGACAGCGAACACCGGGGAGCTGTTTTTT.

The chain carries TRBV6-2 or TRBV6-3 and TRBJ1-4; D perhaps matches TRBD1 (5 bases). V lost 7 bases and J 7 bases, leaving 16 bases between the germline ends. CDR1 is MNHEY, CDR2 SVGEGT, per germline. CDR3 length: 14 amino acids. CDR3 amino acids: CASTPAGIGEKLFF. The CDR3 coding sequence is TGTGCCAGCACCCCTGCAGGGATCGGTGAAAAACTGTTTTTT.